What follows describes a single TCR beta chain. The target of this receptor is not known. It has no much larger one-base neighbor in the sample; base qualities were not kept. TCRbeta CDR3 regions were amplified from genomic DNA by means of the immunoSEQ Assay, a bias-controlled multiplex PCR. The published analysis was carried out like this. The number of nucleated cells in each sample was estimated by amplification of reference gene primers within the assay. To quantify the absolute abundance of each unique TCRbeta CDR3 rearrangement, sequence reads were collapsed and filtered. For each sample, productive Simpson clonality was calculated as the square root of Simpson's diversity index across productive rearrangements. What TCRdb holds here is the immuneACCESS table cut down to in-frame rearrangements. Part of the clones is not present; checked against another copy, under half of the missing clones reflect an unresolved V gene, and the others are unexplained. V, J and clone size are taken as reported in that table, and D and trimming were inferred from the DNA itself. The sample yields around 100,000 clones; over 80% were counted once. In total, the top ten clones hold around 6% of the sample.

The germline ends are 12 bases apart after V is trimmed by 11 bases and J by 1 base. In the germline V gene (reference sequence), CDR1 corresponds to LNHDA and CDR2 to SQIVND. Reading from cysteine to phenylalanine, the CDR3 counts 13 amino acids. CDR3 DNA is the only sequence kept; it has 39 bases, read in frame from the first base. The sample comes from a study of blood T cell repertoires in COVID-19 (dated by TCRdb to about 2020). With respect to the entire study: Samples covering the acute and convalescent phases of COVID-19 were provided by collaborators in the United States, Italy and Spain. The samples were drawn from the first 160 participants of the ongoing ImmuneRACE study and from over a thousand subjects provided by 6 global collaborators. The prospective study material was composed of cDNA or gDNA derived from T cells, B-cell-depleted T cells, or PBMCs. The repertoires were made available in a free public database intended to serve as a resource for research on the immune response to SARS-CoV-2. Where available, HLA class I and class II types were taken from metadata supplied by the sample provider and were not determined by assay-based typing. The dataset comprised deeply sampled blood TCRbeta repertoires from subjects exposed to, actively infected with, or recovered from COVID-19. A de-identified subject ID, COVID-19 status, age in years and sex were almost always included in the sample metadata.

Each collaborating institution followed its own protocols to collect whole blood in K2EDTA tubes. Collaborator samples were shipped for TCRbeta analysis as frozen whole blood, isolated PBMCs, or DNA extracted from either sample type. What the authors observed across the whole study: How much clinical and demographic metadata was included differed by source and by participant, and the metadata was provided uncurated.

This TCR derives from a man aged 45-65 years with active COVID-19. Sequencing was done on a sample of peripheral blood. The chain is assembled from TRBV19 and TRBJ1-3, with the D gene uncertain. This receptor carries the CDR3 CAARRGSGNTIYF. The DNA is as follows: TGTGCCGCCCGCCGGGGATCTGGAAACACCATATATTTT.